This TCR beta chain was retrieved from a study of radiation and T cells in renal cell carcinoma. Sequencing was performed with immunoSEQ multiplex PCR; in TCRdb, only in-frame clones are kept and a portion is missing. The table has approximately 140,000 clones, 83% seen once; the top ten hold roughly 25%. The time point here: baseline pretreatment blood. Treatment indicated: 15 Gy SBRT to primary tumor, nephrectomy 4 weeks later. Looked up from germline, CDR1 is SGDLS and CDR2 is YYNGEE. Trimming shortened V by 4 bases and J by 10 bases, and 17 bases separated the two germline ends. The CDR3 has 14 residues.

The J gene is TRBJ2-2, the V gene TRBV9; D is perhaps TRBD2 (6 bases). The specimen comprised blood, sampled from a patient whose treatment included radiotherapy and nephrectomy. This TCR came from a woman aged 50 to 65 with renal cell carcinoma. The CDR3 region is CASSRAFPGVELFF. CDR3 bases: TGTGCCAGCAGCAGGGCCTTCCCGGGGGTGGAGCTGTTTTTT. Together with reference TRBV9 and TRBJ2-2, the CDR3 gives the full variable domain: DSGVTQTPKHLITATGQRVTLRCSPRSGDLSVYWYQQSLDQGLQFLIQYYNGEERAKGNILERFSAQQFPDLHSELNLSSLELGDSALYFCASSRAFPGVELFFGEGSRLTVL.